A selection of T cell receptor beta chains follows, all from one sample in a study of OX40 agonist ivuxolimab in advanced cancers. Sequencing used immunoSEQ multiplex PCR; TCRdb keeps in-frame clones, though not all of them. The sample shows over 50,000 clones, roughly 92% of them seen only once. The specimen comprised CD4+ or CD8+ T cells sorted from blood, sampled in a trial of the OX40 agonist ivuxolimab. These receptors all come from an adult with an advanced solid tumor such as melanoma, head and neck, liver or kidney cancer. Both conserved end residues are part of each CDR3. The D gene is left open where the match is weak. The size entry is marked missing in some rows and otherwise reads once, few, many or a size class.

>TRBV18|TRBJ2-7|.|.
TGTGCCAGCTCACTTGACGTGGGTCTCGAGCAGTACTTC
CASSLDVGLEQYF
>TRBV9|TRBJ1-1|.|.
TGTGCCAGCAGCGCGGACGTCGGGGAGATCGGAGCTGAAGCTTTCTTT
CASSADVGEIGAEAFF
>TRBV15|TRBJ1-2|TRBD1|.
TGTGCCACCAGCAGAGATGAGGGGGCGAGGAGTTACACCTTC
CATSRDEGARSYTF
>TRBV5-6|TRBJ1-1|.|once
TGTGCCAGCAGCTTATTTACAGGTTGGAACACTGAAGCTTTCTTT
CASSLFTGWNTEAFF
>TRBV12-5|TRBJ1-1|.|.
TGTGCTAGTGGTTATCCCCTGGAAACTGAAGCTTTCTTT
CASGYPLETEAFF
>TRBV27|TRBJ1-4|.|.
TGTGCCAGCAGTTTGAGTAGGGTTGAAAAACTGTTTTTT
CASSLSRVEKLFF
>TRBV9|TRBJ1-5|.|once
TGTGCCAGCAGCGCGGACCCGCTCAATCAGCCCCAGCATTTT
CASSADPLNQPQHF
>TRBV18|TRBJ1-2|.|.
TGTGCCAGCTCACCGGCAGGGGTCGACTATGAGGGCTACACCTTC
CASSPAGVDYEGYTF
>TRBV6-1|TRBJ2-5|.|.
TGTGCCAGCAGTGAAGCTTGGGGGGTGGGAAAGACCCAGTACTTC
CASSEAWGVGKTQYF
>TRBV18|TRBJ2-6|.|.
TGTGCCAGCTCACCATCCCCGGACATTACAAAGTCGGGCCAACGTCTGACTTTC
CASSPSPDITKSGQRLTF
>TRBV7-6|TRBJ2-2|TRBD1|.
TGTGCCAGCAGCTTAGCGCAAGACAGGGGGATAGACACCGGGGAGCTGTTTTTT
CASSLAQDRGIDTGELFF
>TRBV6-5|TRBJ2-7|.|.
TGTGCCAGCAGTTACACCCCTTCAGGGAGCCACGAGCAGTACTTC
CASSYTPSGSHEQYF
>TRBV5-1|TRBJ2-3|.|.
TGCGCCAGCAGCTTCTCTTCTAGCACAGATACGCAGTATTTT
CASSFSSSTDTQYF
>TRBV13|TRBJ1-1|TRBD1|few
TGTGCCAGCAGCAAGACAGGGGGAGCTTTCTTT
CASSKTGGAFF
>TRBV11-2|TRBJ2-3|TRBD2|.
TGTGCCAGCAGCTTAGATAGCTGGAGCGGGGGGCCCCCAGATACGCAGTATTTT
CASSLDSWSGGPPDTQYF
>TRBV2|TRBJ1-6|.|few
TGTGCCAGCAGTGATATAAATGTGGTGACTTCACCCCTCCACTTT
CASSDINVVTSPLHF
>TRBV9|TRBJ2-3|TRBD1|.
TGTGCCAGCAGCGTAGAACAGGGGCCCGGCACAGATACGCAGTATTTT
CASSVEQGPGTDTQYF
>TRBV27|TRBJ1-2|TRBD1|.
TGTGCCAGCAGTTTCATGACAGGGAACTATGGCTACACCTTC
CASSFMTGNYGYTF
>TRBV28|TRBJ2-7|TRBD2|.
TGTGCCAGCAGTTTAGCTAGCGGGTATTATGACGAGCAGTACTTC
CASSLASGYYDEQYF
>TRBV4-1|TRBJ2-7|.|.
TGCGCCAGCAGCCAGCAGGAGTTCACCTACGAGCAGTACTTC
CASSQQEFTYEQYF
>TRBV30|TRBJ1-5|TRBD1|.
TGTGCCTGGGGGACAGATTTTAATCAGCCCCAGCATTTT
CAWGTDFNQPQHF
>TRBV6-5|TRBJ2-3|TRBD2|.
TGTGCCAGCAGTGTACTAGCGGGGGCAGATACGCAGTATTTT
CASSVLAGADTQYF
>TRBV29-1|TRBJ2-2|.|.
TGCAGCGGGGTCGGGGCGCCGAACACCGGGGAGCTGTTTTTT
CSGVGAPNTGELFF
>TRBV7-9|TRBJ2-7|.|.
TGTGCCAGCAGCTCGGTTGGGGGTAACGAGCAGTACTTC
CASSSVGGNEQYF
>TRBV6-5|TRBJ2-5|.|once
TGTGCCAGCAGTTATGGGGGAGAGACCCAGTACTTC
CASSYGGETQYF
>TRBV25-1|TRBJ2-2|TRBD1|.
TGTGCCACGATGGATGACAGGGGCGCCGGGGAGCTGTTTTTT
CATMDDRGAGELFF
>TRBV19|TRBJ1-3|.|.
TGTGCTAGCGGGGATCTCTCTGGAAACACCATATATTTT
CASGDLSGNTIYF
>TRBV19|TRBJ2-1|TRBD2|.
TGTGCCAGTAAGAGACTAGCTAACAATGAGCAGTTCTTC
CASKRLANNEQFF
>TRBV10-3|TRBJ2-2|TRBD2|.
TGTGCCATCAGTGATCCCGGACTAGCGGGAGGCACCGGGGAGCTGTTTTTT
CAISDPGLAGGTGELFF
>TRBV14|TRBJ2-5|TRBD2|.
TGTGCCAGCAGCCAAGATCGTCCTAGCGGGAGGGCCGGAAGAGACCAGTACTTC
CASSQDRPSGRAGRDQYF
>TRBV6-1|TRBJ2-7|TRBD1|.
TGTGCCAGCAGTTGGACCGGGACAGACACCTACGAGCAGTACTTC
CASSWTGTDTYEQYF
>TRBV4-1|TRBJ1-1|TRBD1|.
TGCGCCAGCAGCCCCGGGACAGCTTACATGAACACTGAAGCTTTCTTT
CASSPGTAYMNTEAFF
>TRBV21-1|TRBJ2-5|.|.
TGTGTAGACAGGGGCCAAGAGACCCAGTACTTC
CVDRGQETQYF
>TRBV14|TRBJ2-7|TRBD2|.
TGTGCCAGCAGCCAAGGTAGCGGGGGGGCCTACGAGCAGTACTTC
CASSQGSGGAYEQYF
>TRBV13|TRBJ2-7|.|once
TGTGCCAGCAGCTTGGGGGAAGGGGAGCTCCCTGGGACCAAGAGCTCCTACGAGCAGTACTTC
CASSLGEGELPGTKSSYEQYF
>TRBV7-9|TRBJ2-7|.|.
TGTGCCAGCAGCTTAGCCGGGGATCTCGAGCAGTACTTC
CASSLAGDLEQYF
>TRBV13|TRBJ1-6|.|.
TGTGCCAGCAGCCCGGGACCGAACCAGAATTCACCCCTCCACTTT
CASSPGPNQNSPLHF
>TRBV4-1|TRBJ2-3|.|.
TGCGCCAGCAGCCACCCCCCCGGGGGGCTTAGCACAGATACGCAGTATTTT
CASSHPPGGLSTDTQYF
>TRBV5-6|TRBJ1-4|.|.
TGTGCCAGCAGCTTCGGACGGCCGGGCGAAAAACTGTTTTTT
CASSFGRPGEKLFF
>TRBV10-2|TRBJ2-1|.|once
TGCGCCAGCAGTGAGACAGGGTTAGATGACAATGAGCAGTTCTTC
CASSETGLDDNEQFF
>TRBV27|TRBJ2-7|.|.
TGTGCCAGCAGTTTATCCCCCGTAGACAGCGCCTACGAGCAGTACTTC
CASSLSPVDSAYEQYF
>TRBV7-9|TRBJ1-2|TRBD1|.
TGTGCCAGCAGCTGGGGGGACAGACCCTACACCTTC
CASSWGDRPYTF
>TRBV19|TRBJ1-5|.|.
TGTGCCAGTAGTATGACGGTCAATCAGCCCCAGCATTTT
CASSMTVNQPQHF
>TRBV9|TRBJ2-5|TRBD2|.
TGTGCCAGCAGCGTATTCGATAGCGGGGGGGCCGAAGAGACCCAGTACTTC
CASSVFDSGGAEETQYF
>TRBV5-1|TRBJ2-7|.|.
TGCGCCAGCAGCGCGAAAACAGGGCCCGAACCAATATACGAGCAGTACTTC
CASSAKTGPEPIYEQYF
>TRBV19|TRBJ2-5|.|.
TGTGCCAGTAGTATAGCAGGGATGGTTCGATTGAAGAGGGAGACCCAGTACTTC
CASSIAGMVRLKRETQYF
>TRBV7-3|TRBJ2-5|.|.
TGTGCCAGCAGCCAAGAGGCGGGACTCCCAGGGGCCCAGTACTTC
CASSQEAGLPGAQYF
>TRBV11-1|TRBJ2-7|.|.
TGTGCCAGCAGCTTCTCCCAAAGCTACGAGCAGTACTTC
CASSFSQSYEQYF
>TRBV19|TRBJ2-7|.|.
TGTGCCAGTAGTATAGATAGTGGTAGCGGCTACGAGCAGTACTTC
CASSIDSGSGYEQYF
>TRBV10-3|TRBJ1-1|TRBD1|.
TGTGCCATCAGTGGAGGGGACAGCGAGGTAACTGAAGCTTTCTTT
CAISGGDSEVTEAFF
>TRBV7-6|TRBJ2-1|TRBD2|.
TGTGCCAGCAGCCCGGGGACTAATCTCAATGAGCAGTTCTTC
CASSPGTNLNEQFF
>TRBV7-9|TRBJ1-3|.|.
TGTGCCAGCAGCTTAGTTGTAGGGTACCCGACTGGAAACACCATATATTTT
CASSLVVGYPTGNTIYF
>TRBV4-1|TRBJ1-1|.|.
TGCGCCAGCAGCCAAGACGTGGGAATGAACACTGAAGCTTTCTTT
CASSQDVGMNTEAFF
>TRBV6-1|TRBJ2-1|.|.
TGTGCCAGCAGGAGACAGTACAATGAGCAGTTCTTC
CASRRQYNEQFF